The T cell receptor beta chain described here comes from a study of blood T cell repertoires in COVID-19. Study as a whole: T cells, B-cell-depleted T cells, or PBMCs provided the cDNA or gDNA that served as material.

TCRdb keeps only in-frame clones here, not all; method: immunoSEQ multiplex PCR. The table records fewer than 300,000 clones, 85% of them present only once. Germline lookup yields CDR1 SQVTM and CDR2 ANQGSEA. The trim removed 4 bases at V and 1 base at J, leaving 1 base unmatched. This CDR3 has 14 residues. With regard to this clone: This CDR3 is also generated by other DNA sequences in the sample.

V and J are TRBV29-1 and TRBJ2-3; 11 nucleotides line up with TRBD2. The receptor was derived from a human donor in a cohort sampled during active COVID-19. The source material was peripheral blood. The chain's CDR3 is CSVVLAGGTDTQYF. The CDR3 nucleotides read TGCAGCGTTGTACTAGCGGGAGGCACAGATACGCAGTATTTT.